A single sample is the source of the 31 T cell receptor beta chains below, sequenced in a study of CD8+ T cells in alopecia areata. Treatment reported: oral pan-JAK inhibitor, 5-10 mg twice daily. cDNA serving as the sequencing template came from extracted, reverse transcribed RNA. Sequencing was performed with immunoSEQ multiplex PCR; in TCRdb, only in-frame clones are kept and a portion is missing. The sample lists about 110,000 clones, approximately 54% occurring once. Sample: CD8+ T cells sorted from blood, taken at week 24, from a patient treated with tofacitinib. These receptor sequences come from a human donor with alopecia areata.

The genes are TRBV10-3 and TRBJ2-5; D is unresolved. Germline CDR1 ENHRY, CDR2 SYGVKD. Trimming pared 3 bases from V and 5 bases from J, leaving 13 bases between. The CDR3 is 14 residues long. In nucleotides, the CDR3 is TGTGCCATCAGTGAAGAAGGGTGGCGGGAGACCCAGTACTTC. Translating it yields CAISEEGWRETQYF.

This clone was observed a few times. The rearrangement joins TRBV11-2 to TRBJ1-5; the D is unclear. V was shortened by 1 base and J by 4 bases, with 8 bases between the two germline ends. Germline values: CDR1 SGHAT, CDR2 FQNNGV. There are 14 residues in the CDR3. CDR3 in DNA: TGTGCCAGCAGCTTAGGCAGGCCGAATCAGCCCCAGCATTTT. As protein: CASSLGRPNQPQHF. Full variable domain (missing parts from reference TRBV11-2 and TRBJ1-5): EAGVAQSPRYKIIEKRQSVAFWCNPISGHATLYWYQQILGQGPKLLIQFQNNGVVDDSQLPKDRFSAERLKGVDSTLKIQPAKLEDSAVYLCASSLGRPNQPQHFGDGTRLSIL.

The sample holds a few counts of this clone. V is TRBV6-5 and J is TRBJ2-7; D is possibly TRBD2 (5 bases). Looked up from germline, CDR1 is MNHEY and CDR2 is SVGAGI. The CDR3 length is 13 residues. Trimming took off 4 bases at V and 0 bases at J, with 7 bases between the two ends. The CDR3 DNA reads as TGTGCCAGCAGTTGGGGAGACTCCTACGAGCAGTACTTC. The encoded protein is CASSWGDSYEQYF.

The chain carries TRBV30 and TRBJ2-7; D is undetermined. The V gene lost 2 bases and the J gene lost 2 bases, with 16 bases spanning the gap. The CDR3 contains 15 residues. From germline, CDR1 is GTSNPN and CDR2 SVGIG (reference sequence). The CDR3 loop is CAWSKTLTGTYEQYF. CDR3 sequence (DNA): TGTGCCTGGAGTAAGACCTTGACCGGTACCTACGAGCAGTACTTC.

The chain recombines TRBV7-9 with TRBJ1-1, with D maybe TRBD1 (5 bases). This CDR3 has 13 residues. Germline V gene sequence: CDR1 SEHNR, CDR2 FQNEAQ (reference sequence). V lost 1 base and J 6 bases, leaving 9 bases between the germline ends. CDR3 sequence reads: CASSLDRGAEAFF. The CDR3 coding sequence is TGTGCCAGCAGCTTAGACCGGGGGGCTGAAGCTTTCTTT. Looking up the rest from reference TRBV7-9 and TRBJ1-1 gives the full variable domain: DTGVSQNPRHKITKRGQNVTFRCDPISEHNRLYWYRQTLGQGPEFLTYFQNEAQLEKSRLLSDRFSAERPKGSFSTLEIQRTEQGDSAMYLCASSLDRGAEAFFGQGTRLTVV.

V gene TRBV11-2 combines with J gene TRBJ2-5; TRBD1 agrees at 10 bases. This CDR3 is 15 amino acids long. Trimming cost V 4 bases and J 5 bases; bases outside gene matches: 7. Germline V gene sequence: CDR1 SGHAT, CDR2 FQNNGV. CDR3 sequence (DNA): TGTGCCAGCAGCTCCGAGACAGGGGGCTGGGAGACCCAGTACTTC. Protein product: CASSSETGGWETQYF.

This clone was seen more than once but under ten times. This rearrangement joins TRBV12-5 to TRBJ1-1, with D maybe TRBD1 (5 bases). CDR1 is LGHNT and CDR2 is FRNRAP in the germline V gene. The CDR3 covers 14 residues. The ends were cut back, 5 bases at V and 0 bases at J, with 10 bases in the middle. CDR3 loop: CASGPGGLNTEAFF. The CDR3 nucleotides read TGTGCTAGTGGTCCCGGGGGGTTGAACACTGAAGCTTTCTTT.

V and J are TRBV9 and TRBJ1-3; TRBD1 aligns across 9 bases. Trimming removed 3 bases from V and 2 bases from J; junction bases left unmatched: 3. The germline V gene has CDR1 SGDLS and CDR2 YYNGEE. The CDR3 sequence is 15 residues long. CDR3 loop: CASSARDRAGNTIYF. The DNA of the CDR3 is TGTGCCAGCAGCGCCCGGGACAGGGCTGGAAACACCATATATTTT.

This clone was detected only a few times. The chain uses TRBV13 and TRBJ2-5, with 11 positions matching TRBD1. Germline CDR1 is PRHDT and CDR2 is FYEKMQ (reference sequence). This CDR3 has 15 amino acids. V dropped 5 bases and J dropped 4; count of bases not matched to a gene: 6. CDR3 in DNA: TGTGCCAGCAGCCCGCGGACAGGGGGCCCAGAGACCCAGTACTTC. It encodes CASSPRTGGPETQYF.

The sample holds a few counts of this clone. Other DNA sequences of this sample code for an identical CDR3. The chain recombines TRBV9 with TRBJ2-2, with D unclear. The ends were cut back, 0 bases at V and 1 base at J, with 4 bases in the middle. The CDR3 contains 14 residues. CDR1 and CDR2 (germline): SGDLS, YYNGEE. The CDR3 region has the DNA TGTGCCAGCAGCGTAGGAGGGAACACCGGGGAGCTGTTTTTT. Its translation is CASSVGGNTGELFF.

The chain joins TRBV13 to TRBJ2-5; D might be TRBD1 (5 bases). V lost 4 bases and J 10 bases, leaving 16 bases between the germline ends. Germline V lookup: CDR1 PRHDT, CDR2 FYEKMQ (reference sequence). The length of the CDR3 is 13 residues. The CDR3 region is CASSSLRQSDQYF. The CDR3 DNA sequence: TGTGCCAGCAGCTCCCTCCGACAGTCGGACCAGTACTTC.

V gene TRBV15 combines with J gene TRBJ2-7; D is ambiguous. V was clipped by 4 bases and J by 3 bases, with 4 bases between them. Per germline, CDR1 LNHNV and CDR2 YYDKDF (reference sequence). The CDR3 length is 11 residues. The CDR3 nucleotides read TGTGCCACCAGCAAGGGCTACGAGCAGTACTTC. Encoded protein: CATSKGYEQYF.

The gene calls are TRBV2 and TRBJ2-7, with 8 bases aligning to TRBD2. Trimming at V came to 6 bases and at J to 5 bases, leaving 12 bases not matched to a gene. There are 15 residues in the CDR3. Germline V CDR1 and CDR2: SNHLY, FYNNEI. The CDR3 coding sequence is TGTGCCAGCAGCATCGAAAGCGGGGGATACAACGAGCAGTACTTC. This encodes CASSIESGGYNEQYF.

This clone has only a few counts. The rearrangement links TRBV27 to TRBJ1-5, with 8 bases fitting TRBD1. The CDR3 covers 16 residues. Unmatched junction bases numbered 13, after V lost 6 bases and J lost 6 bases. Germline assignment: CDR1 MNHEY and CDR2 SMNVEV (reference sequence). Here the CDR3 DNA reads TGTGCCAGCAGCCCCACTCAGGGGGCAGCAGGTCAGCCCCAGCATTTT. Protein product: CASSPTQGAAGQPQHF.

The rearrangement uses TRBV27 and TRBJ2-3; 12 bases are a match to TRBD2. The germline CDR1 and CDR2 sequences are MNHEY and SMNVEV (reference sequence). There are 16 residues in the CDR3. V trimming: 8 bases; J trimming: 2 bases; junction bases outside the gene matches: 8. The CDR3 DNA is TGTGCCAGCTGGCGACTAGCGGGGGACTACACAGATACGCAGTATTTT. It specifies CASWRLAGDYTDTQYF.

The V gene is TRBV30, the J gene TRBJ2-1; D possibly matches TRBD1 or TRBD2 (5 bases each). Per germline, CDR1 GTSNPN and CDR2 SVGIG (reference sequence). This CDR3 is built from 18 residues. V dropped 0 bases and J dropped 2 bases, with 20 bases sitting between them. The CDR3 nucleotides read TGTGCCTGGAGTGTACGAGGGGTAGGGGCCTTAACCTACAATGAGCAGTTCTTC. This gives the protein CAWSVRGVGALTYNEQFF.

The rearrangement uses TRBV15 and TRBJ2-7; TRBD1 matches 10 bases. CDR3 length: 14 residues. Germline assignment: CDR1 LNHNV and CDR2 YYDKDF (reference sequence). V lost 5 bases, J lost 5 bases, and 6 bases stayed unmatched. The CDR3 nucleotides read TGTGCCACCAGCGGCGGGACAGGGGTAAACGAGCAGTACTTC. It is translated as CATSGGTGVNEQYF. The whole variable domain, filled in from reference TRBV15 and TRBJ2-7, reads DAMVIQNPRYQVTQFGKPVTLSCSQTLNHNVMYWYQQKSSQAPKLLFHYYDKDFNNEADTPDNFQSRRPNTSFCFLDIRSPGLGDTAMYLCATSGGTGVNEQYFGPGTRLTVT.

This clone was detected only a few times. The CDR3 reads CASSPAGTSGYNEQFF. The CDR3 nucleotides read TGTGCCAGCAGCCCTGCCGGGACTAGTGGCTACAATGAGCAGTTCTTC. J is TRBJ2-1 and V is TRBV4-2; 8 bases are shared with TRBD2. The CDR3 consists of 16 residues. Germline CDR1 LGHNA, CDR2 YNFKEQ. V shed 4 bases and J 3 bases; nucleotides not matched to a gene: 8.

The CDR3 reads CASEAGVSTDTQYF. The DNA of the CDR3 is TGCGCCAGCGAAGCGGGGGTTAGCACAGATACGCAGTATTTT. The V gene is TRBV4-1, the J gene TRBJ2-3; TRBD2 matches 8 bases. This CDR3 contains 14 residues. The trim removed 8 bases at V and 0 bases at J, leaving 4 bases unmatched. Germline V gene data show CDR1 as MGHRA and CDR2 as YSYEKL.

The J gene is TRBJ2-7, the V gene TRBV13, with TRBD1 matching 9 bases. CDR1 is PRHDT, CDR2 FYEKMQ, per germline (reference sequence). The CDR3 spans 17 residues. Germline trimming cut 0 bases from V and 5 bases from J; bases unmatched to any gene: 11. The CDR3 region is CASSLGDRTGVLDEQYF. The DNA of the CDR3 is TGTGCCAGCAGCTTAGGGGACCGGACAGGGGTACTTGACGAGCAGTACTTC. Full variable domain (outside the CDR3, taken from reference TRBV13 and TRBJ2-7): AAGVIQSPRHLIKEKRETATLKCYPIPRHDTVYWYQQGPGQDPQFLISFYEKMQSDKGSIPDRFSAQQFSDYHSELNMSSLELGDSALYFCASSLGDRTGVLDEQYFGPGTRLTVT.

The V and J genes are TRBV4-1 and TRBJ1-2; D call uncertain. Trimming took off 1 base at V and 0 bases at J, with 12 bases between the two ends. CDR1 and CDR2 (germline): MGHRA, YSYEKL. The CDR3 runs 16 residues. The CDR3 sequence is CASSQGGVGTNYGYTF. CDR3 in DNA: TGCGCCAGCAGCCAAGGAGGAGTTGGGACTAACTATGGCTACACCTTC.

This chain connects TRBV9 to TRBJ2-7; 7 bases line up with TRBD1. Germline assignment: CDR1 SGDLS and CDR2 YYNGEE. The length of the CDR3 is 15 residues. With 0 bases clipped from V and 6 bases from J, the junction kept 9 bases outside the gene matches. CDR3 coding DNA: TGTGCCAGCAGCGTAGTTCCTGACAGGGATGGCGAGCAGTACTTC. As protein: CASSVVPDRDGEQYF. The full variable domain, completed using reference TRBV9 and TRBJ2-7, is DSGVTQTPKHLITATGQRVTLRCSPRSGDLSVYWYQQSLDQGLQFLIQYYNGEERAKGNILERFSAQQFPDLHSELNLSSLELGDSALYFCASSVVPDRDGEQYFGPGTRLTVT.

This chain uses TRBV7-9 with TRBJ2-6, with no clear D. Trimming shortened V by 8 bases and J by 4 bases, and 12 bases separated the two germline ends. The CDR3 totals 14 residues. Looked up from germline, CDR1 is SEHNR and CDR2 is FQNEAQ (reference sequence). CDR3 amino acids: CASGPRLGANVLTF. The CDR3 DNA sequence: TGTGCCAGCGGTCCTAGGTTAGGGGCCAACGTCCTGACTTTC.

CDR3 residues: CASSLVVGEGTGELFF. CDR3 in DNA: TGTGCCAGCAGCTTAGTTGTAGGGGAGGGCACCGGGGAGCTGTTTTTT. The gene calls are TRBV7-6 and TRBJ2-2; TRBD2 aligns across 7 bases. The CDR3 is 16 residues long. Germline trimming cut 1 base from V and 4 bases from J; bases unmatched to any gene: 6. Germline V gene data show CDR1 as SGHVS and CDR2 as FNYEAQ.

In the case of this clone: Distinct nucleotide sequences in the sample also encode this CDR3. The chain couples TRBV27 to TRBJ2-1, with a weak D call TRBD1 (6 bases). This CDR3 spans 13 amino acids. Germline V gives CDR1 MNHEY, CDR2 SMNVEV (reference sequence). With 3 bases removed from V and 6 bases from J, the gap between germline ends came to 9 bases. The CDR3 is CASSFLGGNEQFF. DNA of the CDR3: TGTGCCAGCAGTTTCTTAGGGGGCAATGAGCAGTTCTTC.

A single count supports this clone. The chain links TRBV13 to TRBJ2-2, with TRBD2 as a possible D gene (5 bases). V was cut by 5 bases and J by 6 bases, with 7 bases left in between. In germline, CDR1 is PRHDT, CDR2 FYEKMQ (reference sequence). This CDR3 region has 12 residues. CDR3 DNA sequence: TGTGCCAGCAGCCGGGGATCCGGGGAGCTGTTTTTT. Residues: CASSRGSGELFF. Variable domain in full (rest from reference TRBV13 and TRBJ2-2): AAGVIQSPRHLIKEKRETATLKCYPIPRHDTVYWYQQGPGQDPQFLISFYEKMQSDKGSIPDRFSAQQFSDYHSELNMSSLELGDSALYFCASSRGSGELFFGEGSRLTVL.

This clone appeared a few times. The chain has TRBV7-2 and TRBJ2-7, with D uncertain. The length of the CDR3 is 13 residues. Trimming shortened V by 2 bases and J by 7 bases, and 12 bases separated the two germline ends. Per germline, CDR1 SGHTA and CDR2 FQGNSA. CDR3 amino acids: CASSLQDTREQYF. In nucleotides, the CDR3 is TGTGCCAGCAGCTTACAGGATACGAGGGAGCAGTACTTC.

This clone has a handful of counts. This CDR3 is CSVASWDRGDTGELFF. The CDR3 coding sequence is TGCAGCGTTGCGTCCTGGGACAGGGGGGACACCGGGGAGCTGTTTTTT. The V and J genes are TRBV29-1 and TRBJ2-2, with 11 bases fitting TRBD1. CDR1 SQVTM and CDR2 ANQGSEA come from the germline V gene. The CDR3 runs to 16 residues. With V trimmed by 4 bases and J by 3 bases, 7 bases remained unmatched.

The chain employs TRBV15 and TRBJ1-2, with D perhaps TRBD1 (5 bases). The CDR3 has 12 residues. Germline CDR1 and CDR2: LNHNV and YYDKDF (reference sequence). V was cut by 5 bases and J by 5 bases, with 9 bases left in between. CDR3 loop: CATSGDGYGYTF. Here the CDR3 DNA reads TGTGCCACCAGCGGGGACGGTTATGGCTACACCTTC.

This chain uses TRBV6-1 with TRBJ1-2; no reliable D call. V lost 6 bases, J lost 5 bases, and 13 bases lay in between. CDR1 and CDR2 (germline): MNHNS, SASEGT. CDR3 length equals 13 residues. The CDR3 protein is CASSSLEWYGYTF. The CDR3 DNA sequence: TGTGCCAGCAGCTCCCTAGAGTGGTATGGCTACACCTTC.

This rearrangement joins TRBV4-1 to TRBJ1-5, with a weak D call TRBD1 (6 bases). CDR3 length: 15 amino acids. Germline values: CDR1 MGHRA, CDR2 YSYEKL. Trimming took 2 bases from V and 4 from J, leaving 12 bases between them. The CDR3, as DNA: TGCGCCAGCAGCCAAACAGCAGGGGCGAATCAGCCCCAGCATTTT. It encodes CASSQTAGANQPQHF.